The next 6 T cell receptor beta chains were all read from a single sample in a study of identical twins. TCRdb reprocessed the 5' RACE reads with MiXCR, giving one entry per CDR3 protein. The table records around 680,000 distinct CDR3 sequences, 8.5% to 9% of them present only once. The sample was also reused in another study, on yellow fever vaccine responses in identical twins.

The sample taken for sequencing was PBMCs. Receptors originate from a woman aged 18-29 years in good health.

This clonotype was seen a handful of times. The chain employs TRBV20-1 and TRBJ2-3; D is unresolved. Germline V CDR1 and CDR2: DFQATT, SNEGSKA (reference sequence). The V end lost 3 bases, the J end lost 4 bases, and 5 bases lay between the germline ends. This CDR3 is 11 amino acids long. In DNA form, the CDR3 reads TGCAGTGCTAGGGCACCAGATACGCAGTATTTT. Protein: CSARAPDTQYF.

This clonotype was seen at least ten times. V gene TRBV5-1 combines with J gene TRBJ2-1; 9 nucleotides line up with TRBD2. Losses at the gene ends were 0 bases for V and 2 bases for J; bases not matched to a gene: 3. Germline-derived CDR1 and CDR2 are SGHRS and YFSETQ. The CDR3 runs to 16 residues. The CDR3 DNA reads TGCGCCAGCAGCTTGGAAATAGCGGGGGCCTACAATGAGCAGTTCTTC. Translation gives CASSLEIAGAYNEQFF. The full variable domain, completed using reference TRBV5-1 and TRBJ2-1, is KAGVTQTPRYLIKTRGQQVTLSCSPISGHRSVSWYQQTPGQGLQFLFEYFSETQRNKGNFPGRFSGRQFSNSRSEMNVSTLELGDSALYLCASSLEIAGAYNEQFFGPGTRLTVL.

The table lists this clonotype with many counts. The chain links TRBV4-3 to TRBJ2-2, with TRBD2 as a possible D gene (5 bases). The CDR3 totals 18 residues. V was pared by 3 bases and J by 0 bases, with 17 bases between. CDR1 and CDR2 (germline): LGHNA, YSLEER. CDR3 protein: CASSQQPGSAANTGELFF. For the CDR3, the DNA is TGCGCCAGCAGCCAGCAACCGGGGTCGGCCGCGAACACCGGGGAGCTGTTTTTT.

This clonotype came up a few times. The chain carries TRBV11-2 and TRBJ2-2, with 9 nucleotides matching TRBD2. V shed 5 bases, J shed 4 bases, and the junction held 8 bases outside the gene matches. CDR1 is SGHAT and CDR2 is FQNNGV in the germline V gene. The CDR3 spans 16 residues. The CDR3 nucleotides are TGTGCCAGCAGCCAACGACTAGCGGCAGCCACCGGGGAGCTGTTTTTT. Translation gives CASSQRLAAATGELFF. The full variable domain, in which reference TRBV11-2 and TRBJ2-2 provide the parts outside the CDR3, is EAGVAQSPRYKIIEKRQSVAFWCNPISGHATLYWYQQILGQGPKLLIQFQNNGVVDDSQLPKDRFSAERLKGVDSTLKIQPAKLEDSAVYLCASSQRLAAATGELFFGEGSRLTVL.

In this sample, this clonotype turned up a few times. The CDR3 nucleotides read TGCAGTGCCCCTGGGCCTACGGAGGGCACCGGGGAGCTGTTTTTT. Translating gives CSAPGPTEGTGELFF. The chain has TRBV20-1 and TRBJ2-2, with a possible D match to TRBD2 (6 bases). The germline V gene encodes CDR1 DFQATT and CDR2 SNEGSKA (reference sequence). Trimming removed 6 bases at V and 4 bases at J, with 18 bases between. The CDR3 is 15 amino acids.

This clonotype was observed a single time. The junction shows a germline mismatch at one end, possibly a read error. This chain joins TRBV7-7 and TRBJ2-5; perhaps TRBD1 as D (6 bases). The CDR3 is 15 amino acids. Germline CDR1 reads SSHAT; CDR2 reads FNYEAQ (reference sequence). The CDR3 bases are TGTGCTAGCAGCTCCAAGGGGGTACCGCAGGAGACCCAGTACTTC. Protein sequence: CASSSKGVPQETQYF.